The 28 T cell receptor beta chains given below trace back to one sample, sequenced in a study of response to subunit inactivated influenza vaccine. TCRdb fed the RT-PCR reads into MiXCR, producing one record per CDR3 protein. The sample shows roughly 550,000 distinct CDR3 sequences, less than 25% of them seen only once. A further study also used this sample, focusing on T cells expressing NK-cell markers. From that second work: Generation of TCR beta cDNA was performed by 5'RACE template switching incorporating UMIs.

This material consisted of CD4+ T cells sorted from PBMCs, taken 11 to 12 days after vaccination. The receptors were sampled from a man aged 50 to 60 who received an inactivated influenza vaccine.

The V and J genes are TRBV10-3 and TRBJ2-1; 9 positions agree with TRBD1. J was trimmed by 6 bases and V by 10 bases; bases with no gene match: 7. Germline V CDR1 and CDR2: ENHRY, SYGVKD. The length of the CDR3 is 13 residues. CDR3 loop: CATRDRVVNEQFF. CDR3 coding DNA: TGTGCCACCCGGGACAGGGTTGTCAATGAGCAGTTCTTC.

The chain uses TRBV6-1 and TRBJ2-5; a weak D match, TRBD2 (6 bases). V was clipped by 10 bases and J by 2 bases, with 14 bases between them. This CDR3 is 13 amino acids long. Germline lookup yields CDR1 MNHNS and CDR2 SASEGT. CDR3 in amino acids: CATGTGVQETQYF. CDR3 sequence (DNA): TGTGCCACCGGGACGGGGGTGCAAGAGACCCAGTACTTC.

This sequence joins TRBV11-2 and TRBJ2-5; D may be TRBD1 or TRBD2 (5 bases each). This CDR3 has 16 amino acids. The V and J ends lost 5 bases and 2 bases respectively, with 18 bases between them. CDR1 and CDR2 (germline): SGHAT, FQNNGV. The CDR3 loop is CASSPQGPRLQETQYF. The CDR3, as DNA: TGTGCCAGCAGCCCTCAGGGACCTAGACTTCAAGAGACCCAGTACTTC.

J is TRBJ2-6 and V is TRBV6-1; D assignment may be TRBD1 or TRBD2 (5 bases each). Per the germline V gene, CDR1 is MNHNS and CDR2 is SASEGT. CDR3 length equals 15 residues. V was trimmed by 6 bases and J by 2 bases, leaving 11 bases between them. As DNA, the CDR3 is TGTGCCAGCAGAAAGGGGACCACTGGGGCCAACGTCCTGACTTTC. Translated, it gives CASRKGTTGANVLTF.

This clonotype has just a few counts. The chain carries TRBV20-1 and TRBJ2-2; TRBD2 matches at 10 bases. Germline CDR1 DFQATT, CDR2 SNEGSKA (reference sequence). CDR3 length: 16 amino acids. V was clipped by 0 bases and J by 2 bases; unmatched bases: 3. As DNA, the CDR3 is TGCAGTGCTAGAGAAAGGACTAGCGGAAACACCGGGGAGCTGTTTTTT. It encodes CSARERTSGNTGELFF.

This chain joins TRBV5-4 and TRBJ1-1, with D maybe TRBD1 (5 bases). Per the germline V gene, CDR1 is SGHNT and CDR2 is YYREEE (reference sequence). V was clipped by 4 bases and J by 2 bases, with 15 bases between them. The CDR3 length is 15 residues. The DNA for the CDR3 is TGTGCCAGCAGCCTAAACCGCCGGGACAACACTGAAGCTTTCTTT. This translates into CASSLNRRDNTEAFF. Combining the CDR3 with reference TRBV5-4 and TRBJ1-1 gives the whole variable domain ETGVTQSPTHLIKTRGQQVTLRCSSQSGHNTVSWYQQALGQGPQFIFQYYREEENGRGNFPPRFSGLQFPNYSSELNVNALELDDSALYLCASSLNRRDNTEAFFGQGTRLTVV.

This clonotype showed up many times. The V call is TRBV29-1, the J call TRBJ2-1; 12 nucleotides match TRBD2. Per germline, CDR1 SQVTM and CDR2 ANQGSEA. The CDR3 runs 14 residues. J lost 9 bases, V lost 4 bases, and 7 bases had no gene match. The CDR3 spells CSVGASGRAFEQFF. The CDR3 DNA reads TGCAGCGTTGGGGCTAGCGGGAGGGCCTTTGAGCAGTTCTTC.

The rearrangement links TRBV20-1 to TRBJ2-1; 10 nucleotides agree with TRBD2. CDR1 is DFQATT, CDR2 SNEGSKA, per germline (reference sequence). V shed 5 bases, J shed 7 bases, and the junction held 11 bases outside the gene matches. CDR3 length: 15 amino acids. CDR3 nucleotide sequence: TGCAGTGCTCCCCGCTTAGCGGGGGGCTGGAATGAGCAGTTCTTC. It codes for CSAPRLAGGWNEQFF.

The chain recombines TRBV11-1 with TRBJ2-1; maybe TRBD2 (6 bases). The CDR3 totals 18 residues. The V end was cut by 5 bases, the J end by 1 base, with 21 bases between. CDR1 is SGHAT and CDR2 is FQDESV in the germline V gene (reference sequence). The CDR3 region is CASSDPVAGRWSYNEQFF. CDR3 coding DNA: TGTGCCAGCAGCGACCCGGTGGCGGGGCGATGGTCCTACAATGAGCAGTTCTTC.

This clonotype showed up just a few times. V is TRBV20-1 and J is TRBJ1-4, with D possibly being TRBD1 (5 bases). V was cut by 0 bases and J by 3 bases, with 11 bases left in between. The CDR3 covers 15 residues. Germline V gene sequence: CDR1 DFQATT, CDR2 SNEGSKA (reference sequence). CDR3 DNA: TGCAGTGCTAGAGATCCGCGGGGGGCTAATGAAAAACTGTTTTTT. This encodes CSARDPRGANEKLFF.

This clonotype was detected a few times. The CDR3 DNA is TGTGCCAGTAGTATGTCTTCAGGTTCGAATGAGCAGTTCTTC. This sequence encodes CASSMSSGSNEQFF. The J gene is TRBJ2-1, the V gene TRBV19; D unresolved. The CDR3 extends over 14 amino acids. V shed 3 bases and J shed 7 bases, with 13 bases lying between them. Germline V gives CDR1 LNHDA, CDR2 SQIVND (reference sequence).

The J gene is TRBJ2-7, the V gene TRBV20-1, with D tentatively TRBD2 (5 bases). V shed 4 bases and J shed 3 bases, with 10 bases lying between them. Germline V gene data show CDR1 as DFQATT and CDR2 as SNEGSKA (reference sequence). The CDR3 runs to 12 residues. The CDR3 sequence: CSAKRPHYEQYF. Written as DNA, the CDR3 is TGCAGTGCTAAGCGGCCCCACTACGAGCAGTACTTC.

The table lists this clonotype with many counts. The chain employs TRBV5-1 and TRBJ1-5; TRBD1 aligns across 8 bases. The CDR3 has 15 amino acids. CDR1 SGHRS and CDR2 YFSETQ come from the germline V gene. V lost 3 bases, J lost 7 bases, and 9 bases stayed unmatched. The CDR3 spells CASSSSATGVQPQHF. The CDR3 nucleotides read TGCGCCAGCAGCTCCAGCGCGACAGGGGTCCAGCCCCAGCATTTT.

This chain joins TRBV12-3 or TRBV12-4 and TRBJ2-2; 7 positions match TRBD1. This CDR3 spans 13 amino acids. Germline trimming cut 6 bases from V and 7 bases from J; bases unmatched to any gene: 5. The CDR3 here is CASSHRGNGELFF. In DNA form, the CDR3 reads TGTGCCAGCAGCCACAGGGGAAACGGGGAGCTGTTTTTT.

This clonotype was detected a few times. This chain connects TRBV19 to TRBJ2-2, with unresolved D. The germline CDR1 and CDR2 sequences are LNHDA and SQIVND (reference sequence). This CDR3 is 14 amino acids long. Trimming removed 6 bases from V and 4 bases from J, with 12 bases in between. In nucleotides, the CDR3 is TGTGCCAGTAGCTTGGGTCGGACCACCGGGGAGCTGTTTTTT. This gives the protein CASSLGRTTGELFF.

This clonotype occurred a few times. The chain is built from TRBV7-2 and TRBJ2-2; D unclear. This CDR3 region has 13 residues. Trimming pared 5 bases from V and 7 bases from J, leaving 11 bases between. CDR1 and CDR2 from the germline V gene are SGHTA and FQGNSA. Here the CDR3 reads CASSQGSYGELFF. Here the CDR3 DNA reads TGTGCCAGCAGCCAAGGGTCCTACGGGGAGCTGTTTTTT.

The J gene is TRBJ2-3, the V gene TRBV12-3 or TRBV12-4, with 11 bases that match TRBD1. This CDR3 contains 17 residues. V dropped 3 bases and J dropped 1; count of bases not matched to a gene: 6. CDR3 sequence: CASSFRTGGFGTDTQYF. CDR3 bases: TGTGCCAGCAGTTTCCGGACAGGGGGCTTCGGCACAGATACGCAGTATTTT.

The chain uses TRBV11-2 and TRBJ2-3; 12 bases are a match to TRBD2. J lost 5 bases, V lost 2 bases, and 14 bases had no gene match. Germline V CDR1 and CDR2: SGHAT, FQNNGV. The CDR3 contains 19 residues. In DNA, the CDR3 is TGTGCCAGCAGCTTAAATTGGCCTAGCGGGGGGGCCCGGCTAGATACGCAGTATTTT. This translates into CASSLNWPSGGARLDTQYF.

The chain carries TRBV5-1 and TRBJ1-2, with D possibly being TRBD1 (6 bases). The V gene lost 4 bases and the J gene lost 4 bases, with 14 bases spanning the gap. CDR3 length: 14 residues. Germline V CDR1 and CDR2: SGHRS, YFSETQ. The CDR3 is CASSPQQGSYGYTF. CDR3 nucleotide sequence: TGCGCCAGCAGCCCACAACAGGGATCCTATGGCTACACCTTC.

V usage is TRBV7-9 and J usage is TRBJ2-5, with D unclear. The CDR3 loop spans 15 amino acids. Germline V gene sequence: CDR1 SEHNR, CDR2 FQNEAQ (reference sequence). Trimming stripped 5 bases from V and 3 bases from J, with 16 bases between. CDR3 coding DNA: TGTGCCAGCAGCCTCATACGGGTTTCGGAAGAGACCCAGTACTTC. It translates to CASSLIRVSEETQYF.

This clonotype has just a few counts. The V gene is TRBV6-2 or TRBV6-3, the J gene TRBJ2-4; TRBD2 is a possible D gene (5 bases). Trimming stripped 5 bases from V and 14 bases from J, with 16 bases between. Germline V CDR1 and CDR2: MNHEY, SVGEGT. The CDR3 is made up of 12 amino acids. CDR3 in amino acids: CASSTALGEEYF. As DNA, the CDR3 is TGTGCCAGCAGTACAGCCCTCGGGGAAGAGTACTTC.

This clonotype was seen more than once but under ten times. This chain connects TRBV6-2 or TRBV6-3 to TRBJ2-7; 7 positions match TRBD2. The length of the CDR3 is 13 residues. V shed 5 bases and J 2 bases; nucleotides not matched to a gene: 3. CDR1 and CDR2 from the germline V gene are MNHEY and SVGEGT. CDR3 residues: CASSTSVPYEQYF. Written as DNA, the CDR3 is TGTGCCAGCAGTACTAGCGTCCCCTACGAGCAGTACTTC.

This chain connects TRBV5-1 to TRBJ2-7; TRBD1 matches at 10 bases. The V and J ends lost 4 bases and 3 bases, in that order; junction bases with no gene match: 7. The CDR3 extends over 15 amino acids. CDR1 SGHRS and CDR2 YFSETQ come from the germline V gene. The CDR3 region is CASSNRDRGGYEQYF. CDR3 DNA: TGCGCCAGCAGCAACCGGGACAGGGGTGGCTACGAGCAGTACTTC.

V usage is TRBV5-1 and J usage is TRBJ1-6, with no clear D. The CDR3 runs 15 residues. The V and J ends lost 4 bases and 9 bases respectively, with 17 bases between them. Germline lookup yields CDR1 SGHRS and CDR2 YFSETQ. DNA for the CDR3: TGCGCCAGCAGCCCAACCTGGGCCACCGGTTCACCCCTCCACTTT. This codes for CASSPTWATGSPLHF.

This clonotype was counted only a few times. The V call is TRBV4-3, the J call TRBJ2-3, with TRBD2 as a possible D gene (6 bases). Germline V gene lookup returns CDR1 LGHNA and CDR2 YSLEER. The CDR3 is made up of 17 amino acids. The V end was cut by 1 base, the J end by 0 bases, with 14 bases between. The CDR3 loop reads CASSQGFGGLSTDTQYF. CDR3 coding DNA: TGCGCCAGCAGCCAAGGATTCGGGGGACTTAGCACAGATACGCAGTATTTT.

V and J are TRBV5-5 and TRBJ2-7; 8 bases line up with TRBD2. The CDR3 spans 16 residues. Germline assignment: CDR1 SGHKS and CDR2 YYEKEE (reference sequence). The trim removed 0 bases at V and 2 bases at J, leaving 7 bases unmatched. The CDR3 DNA sequence: TGTGCCAGCAGCTTGGCGGGGGGGGACGGGACCTACGAGCAGTACTTC. Translated, it gives CASSLAGGDGTYEQYF. Combining the CDR3 with reference TRBV5-5 and TRBJ2-7 gives the whole variable domain DAGVTQSPTHLIKTRGQQVTLRCSPISGHKSVSWYQQVLGQGPQFIFQYYEKEERGRGNFPDRFSARQFPNYSSELNVNALLLGDSALYLCASSLAGGDGTYEQYFGPGTRLTVT.

The chain combines TRBV7-2 with TRBJ2-2, with 7 bases aligning to TRBD1. CDR1 is SGHTA and CDR2 is FQGNSA in the germline V gene. The CDR3 has 16 amino acids. With 5 bases clipped from V and 0 bases from J, the junction kept 6 bases outside the gene matches. The CDR3 region has the DNA TGTGCCAGCAGCCCCACAGGGACAGCGAACACCGGGGAGCTGTTTTTT. As protein: CASSPTGTANTGELFF. Combining the CDR3 with reference TRBV7-2 and TRBJ2-2 gives the whole variable domain GAGVSQSPSNKVTEKGKDVELRCDPISGHTALYWYRQSLGQGLEFLIYFQGNSAPDKSGLPSDRFSAERTGGSVSTLTIQRTQQEDSAVYLCASSPTGTANTGELFFGEGSRLTVL.

This clonotype was picked up a small number of times. V gene TRBV14 combines with J gene TRBJ2-7; a weak D match, TRBD2 (5 bases). CDR3 length: 15 amino acids. The V end lost 5 bases, the J end lost 1 base, and 15 bases lay between the germline ends. CDR1 is SGHDN and CDR2 is FVKESK in the germline V gene. CDR3: CASSGPGIASYEQYF. The CDR3 bases are TGTGCCAGCAGCGGACCGGGAATCGCGTCCTACGAGCAGTACTTC.